This TCR beta chain came from a study of shared clonotypes between healthy human individuals. This CDR3 contains 13 residues. Germline CDR1 reads SGDLS; CDR2 reads YYNGEE. V shed 4 bases and J shed 7 bases, with 11 bases lying between them. About this clone: Its antigen remains unidentified.

The deep-level immunoSEQ assay was used. TCRdb's copy holds only in-frame clones and misses some; the assay was immunoSEQ multiplex PCR. The sample has around 99,000 clones, 60% to 70% seen once. Regarding the study as a whole: Roughly 5% was the fraction of naive CD4 clonotypes found shared across several donors. Naive subsets tended to show greater estimated richness than memory subsets.

There were only Caucasian adults among the donors, and all lived in Nashville, Tennessee. Sequenced: memory CD8+ T cells sorted from blood. Subset given: CD45RO+ cells pooled with CCR7-negative TemRA cells. The rearrangement joins TRBV9 to TRBJ1-4; possible D gene TRBD1, 5 bases. The sequence was collected from a man aged 25 to 40 in good health. The chain's CDR3 is CASSRGVGEKLFF. CDR3 nucleotides: TGTGCCAGCAGCCGGGGGGTGGGTGAAAAACTGTTTTTT.